Presented here are 6 T cell receptor beta chains from one specimen sequenced in a study of OX40 agonist ivuxolimab in advanced cancers. Sequenced by immunoSEQ multiplex PCR; TCRdb stores in-frame clones only, minus some. The sample has about 69,000 clones, approximately 80% seen once. The sample consisted of CD4+ or CD8+ T cells sorted from blood, taken in a trial of the OX40 agonist ivuxolimab. The source is an adult with an advanced solid tumor such as melanoma, head and neck, liver or kidney cancer.

This clone was observed a single time. The J gene is TRBJ2-3, the V gene TRBV19; 9 bases are shared with TRBD2. Germline V gene data show CDR1 as LNHDA and CDR2 as SQIVND (reference sequence). This CDR3 contains 15 residues. The trim removed 3 bases at V and 3 bases at J, leaving 4 bases unmatched. CDR3 nucleotides: TGTGCCAGTAGTATTAGCGGGAGTGAGACAGATACGCAGTATTTT. It is translated as CASSISGSETDTQYF. The whole variable domain, remainder taken from reference TRBV19 and TRBJ2-3, is DGGITQSPKYLFRKEGQNVTLSCEQNLNHDAMYWYRQDPGQGLRLIYYSQIVNDFQKGDIAEGYSVSREKKESFPLTVTSAQKNPTAFYLCASSISGSETDTQYFGPGTRLTVL.

V and J are TRBV30 and TRBJ1-2; D remains ambiguous. With 2 bases removed from V and 3 bases from J, the gap between germline ends came to 13 bases. The germline V gene encodes CDR1 GTSNPN and CDR2 SVGIG (reference sequence). The CDR3 is 14 amino acids. The CDR3 protein is CAWSWERSDYGYTF. CDR3 DNA: TGTGCCTGGAGTTGGGAGAGGAGCGACTATGGCTACACCTTC.

J is TRBJ1-3 and V is TRBV5-1; TRBD1 agrees at 8 bases. V gave up 5 bases and J gave up 4 bases; unmatched junction bases: 8. This CDR3 comprises 15 residues. The germline V gene has CDR1 SGHRS and CDR2 YFSETQ. The CDR3 loop is CASSSETGAGNTIYF. The DNA for the CDR3 is TGCGCCAGCAGTTCAGAGACAGGGGCCGGAAACACCATATATTTT.

This rearrangement joins TRBV14 to TRBJ2-1; 8 bases match TRBD1. Trimming took 4 bases from V and 9 from J; bases not matched to a gene: 14. The CDR3 has 16 amino acids. CDR1 and CDR2 from the germline V gene are SGHDN and FVKESK. The CDR3, as DNA: TGTGCCAGCAGCCGCACGAGTTATGGCAGGGGGCTTGAGCAGTTCTTC. Its protein product is CASSRTSYGRGLEQFF.

This sequence joins TRBV6-5 and TRBJ1-2, with D hard to call. The V end was cut by 1 base, the J end by 0 bases, with 9 bases between. CDR3 length equals 15 residues. Germline values: CDR1 MNHEY, CDR2 SVGAGI. The CDR3 nucleotides read TGTGCCAGCAGTTACTTGAGGGCTTCTAACTATGGCTACACCTTC. This translates into CASSYLRASNYGYTF.

The V call is TRBV6-5, the J call TRBJ1-4; D remains unclear. Per germline, CDR1 MNHEY and CDR2 SVGAGI. V lost 8 bases and J 10 bases, leaving 20 bases between the germline ends. The length of the CDR3 is 14 residues. CDR3 DNA: TGTGCCAGCCGTAAGGGAGCCGATGACGGAAAACTGTTTTTT. It yields the protein CASRKGADDGKLFF.